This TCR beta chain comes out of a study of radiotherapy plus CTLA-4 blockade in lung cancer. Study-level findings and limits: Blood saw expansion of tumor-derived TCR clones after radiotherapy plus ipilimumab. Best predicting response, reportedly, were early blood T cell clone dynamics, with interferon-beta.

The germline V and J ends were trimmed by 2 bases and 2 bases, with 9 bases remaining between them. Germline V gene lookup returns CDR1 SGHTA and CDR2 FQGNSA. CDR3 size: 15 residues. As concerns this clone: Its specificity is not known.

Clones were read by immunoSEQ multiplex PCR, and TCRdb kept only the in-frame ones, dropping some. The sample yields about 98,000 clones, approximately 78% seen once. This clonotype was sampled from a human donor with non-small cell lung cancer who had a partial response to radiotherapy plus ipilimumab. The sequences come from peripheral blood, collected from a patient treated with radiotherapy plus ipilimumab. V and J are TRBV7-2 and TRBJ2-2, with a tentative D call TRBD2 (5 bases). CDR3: CASSLNAGNTGELFF. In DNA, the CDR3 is TGTGCCAGCAGCTTAAATGCGGGTAACACCGGGGAGCTGTTTTTT. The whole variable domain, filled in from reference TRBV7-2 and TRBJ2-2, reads GAGVSQSPSNKVTEKGKDVELRCDPISGHTALYWYRQSLGQGLEFLIYFQGNSAPDKSGLPSDRFSAERTGGSVSTLTIQRTQQEDSAVYLCASSLNAGNTGELFFGEGSRLTVL.